This T cell receptor (beta chain) came from a study of T cell responses to AZD1222 COVID-19 vaccine (dated by TCRdb to the early 2020s). About the investigation overall: A total of about 240 trial participants underwent TCR sequencing, of whom about 200 received two doses of AZD1222 and approximately 25 received two doses of the MenACWY control vaccine. Trial participants were enrolled by age into 18-55, 56-69 and 70-plus year subgroups, with approximately 160, 26 and 62 TCR-sequenced participants respectively. Points the paper makes about the study in general: Conclusions about previously exposed vaccinees were limited because only six AZD1222 recipients were SARS-CoV-2 seropositive at baseline. Because no day 14 peak-response samples were available, the repertoires could be characterized only after the peak T cell response. Reportedly, almost half of the unique spike-specific TCRs recognized epitopes lying outside the regions that are mutated in the B.1.351 and B.1.1.7 variants. Participants were mostly white British and included more females than males, and it was suggested by the authors that clonal diversity may have been underestimated. The vaccine-associated CD4 TCRs covered the entire spike protein, and the dominant responses fell in regions 160-218 and 743-854. The 56-69-year group was small, and its depth increase did not reach significance, likely because of low power. A significant rise in spike-specific TCR breadth and depth was observed after two AZD1222 doses relative to day 0 and relative to MenACWY recipients.

The label giving this sample's time point can be read as: about 28 days (+/-7) after the second vaccine dose. Because spike-specific TCR depth and breadth did not differ between the two schedules, AZD1222 recipients who got a second dose at roughly 4 weeks were pooled with those who got a second dose at roughly 12 weeks. Samples from vaccinated people were obtained from the UK trials COV001 and COV002, which included a single-blind randomized controlled phase 2/3 trial of AZD1222 (ChAdOx1 nCoV-19) in healthy adults. Trial participant PBMC samples were collected at day 0 and day 28 after the second dose for TCRbeta chain sequencing. V trim: 6 bases; J trim: 4 bases; unmatched bases: 11. There are 15 amino acids in the CDR3, from cysteine to phenylalanine inclusive. Only the CDR3 portion is preserved as DNA: 45 bases, with reading frame beginning at the first base. The germline V gene specifies MNHEY as CDR1 and SVGAGI as CDR2.

This clone was counted once. This clone's antigen is unknown. Base qualities are missing; no much larger clone stands one base away. The CDR3 regions of human TCRbeta chains were analyzed by immunosequencing. The authors' analysis ran thus. TCRs in the repertoires were compared against a reference library of SARS-CoV-2-specific TCRs that had been generated with the MIRA antigen-specificity platform. Breadth was defined as the fraction of unique TCRs that were SARS-CoV-2-associated. Depth was defined as the fraction of total T cells that were SARS-CoV-2-associated. Using the MIRA data, each spike-specific TCR was mapped to the spike region that the TCR reacts to and placed in a CD4 or CD8 class. Log10-transformed breadth and depth values were compared by one-way ANOVA with Sidak's multiple comparisons tests. Imported from immuneACCESS, the table was reduced by TCRdb to in-frame sequences with V and J called. These copies leave out some clones; in studies compared against another copy, an unresolved V gene accounts for under half, and the cause of the remainder is not known. Clonal size and the V and J genes are those of that table, whereas D and trimming came from the DNA. The sample has roughly 150,000 clones on record, over 90% of them singletons. The top ten hold roughly 1.6% of the sample.

This sequence originates from an adult who received the AZD1222 COVID-19 vaccine. The receptor chain draws on TRBV6-5 and TRBJ1-2, with 7 bases matching TRBD1. Sequencing was performed on peripheral blood, taken 28 days after the second AZD1222 dose. The CDR3 protein: CASRPKGATSYGYTF. In nucleotide form, the sequence is TGTGCCAGCAGACCCAAGGGGGCCACAAGCTATGGCTACACCTTC.